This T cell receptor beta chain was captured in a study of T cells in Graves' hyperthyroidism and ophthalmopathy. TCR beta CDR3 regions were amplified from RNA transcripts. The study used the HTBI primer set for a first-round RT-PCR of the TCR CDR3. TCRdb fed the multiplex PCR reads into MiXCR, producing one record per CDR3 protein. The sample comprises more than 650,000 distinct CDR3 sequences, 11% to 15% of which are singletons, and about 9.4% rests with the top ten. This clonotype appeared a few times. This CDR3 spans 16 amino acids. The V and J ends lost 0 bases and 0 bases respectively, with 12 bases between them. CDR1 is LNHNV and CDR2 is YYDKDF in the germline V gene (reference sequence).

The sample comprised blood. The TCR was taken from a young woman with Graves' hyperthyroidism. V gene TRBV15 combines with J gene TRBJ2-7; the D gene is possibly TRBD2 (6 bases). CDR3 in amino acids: CATSRDFGSDSYEQYF. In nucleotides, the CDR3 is TGTGCCACCAGCAGAGATTTCGGGAGCGACTCCTACGAGCAGTACTTC.